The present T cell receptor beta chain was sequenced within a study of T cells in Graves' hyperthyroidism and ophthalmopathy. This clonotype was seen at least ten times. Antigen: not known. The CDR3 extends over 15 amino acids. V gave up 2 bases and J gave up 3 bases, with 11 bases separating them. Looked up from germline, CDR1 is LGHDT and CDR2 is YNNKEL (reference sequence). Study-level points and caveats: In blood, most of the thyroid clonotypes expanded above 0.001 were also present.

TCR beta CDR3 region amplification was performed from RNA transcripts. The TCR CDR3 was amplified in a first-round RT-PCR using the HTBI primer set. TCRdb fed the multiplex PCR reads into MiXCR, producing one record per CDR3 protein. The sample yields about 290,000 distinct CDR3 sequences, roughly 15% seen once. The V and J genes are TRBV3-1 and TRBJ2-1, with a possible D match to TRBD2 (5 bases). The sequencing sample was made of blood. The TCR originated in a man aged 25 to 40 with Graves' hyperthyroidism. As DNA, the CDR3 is TGTGCCAGCAGCCAACTCAGCGGCCACTACAATGAGCAGTTCTTC. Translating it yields CASSQLSGHYNEQFF.